This is a list of T cell receptor beta chains from one sample in a study of cytomegalovirus exposure and HLA in healthy donors. TCRdb's copy holds only in-frame clones and misses some; the assay was immunoSEQ multiplex PCR. The sample includes about 160,000 clones, about 77% of them seen just once. Sample: PBMCs. The receptors were gathered from a woman aged 45-65 years in good health and CMV-seronegative. The CDR3 runs from the conserved cysteine through the conserved F or W. Each record gives: clone size, D gene, V gene, J gene, CDR3 protein, CDR3 DNA. D genes are given only for firm matches. Expanded clones get a size class; other rows say once, few or many, or leave the size out.

>.|TRBD1|TRBV5-1|TRBJ2-5
CASSRGTGEETQYF
TGCGCCAGCAGCAGGGGGACAGGAGAAGAGACCCAGTACTTC
>.|.|TRBV7-2|TRBJ2-3
CASSPRILWRHTQYF
TGTGCCAGCAGCCCAAGGATTCTCTGGCGGCATACGCAGTATTTT
>few|.|TRBV29-1|TRBJ1-3
CSVEQGNTIYF
TGCAGCGTTGAACAGGGAAACACCATATATTTT
>.|.|TRBV19|TRBJ2-1
CASSIEGRPFNEQFF
TGTGCCAGTAGTATAGAGGGCAGGCCGTTCAATGAGCAGTTCTTC
>.|.|TRBV19|TRBJ1-5
CASMVTRAYNQPQHF
TGTGCCAGTATGGTGACTAGGGCATACAATCAGCCCCAGCATTTT
>.|.|TRBV18|TRBJ1-4
CASSPGWNEKLFF
TGTGCCAGCTCACCGGGCTGGAATGAAAAACTGTTTTTT
>few|TRBD2|TRBV5-1|TRBJ2-5
CASSVTSGTSSLETQYF
TGCGCCAGCAGCGTAACCTCCGGGACTAGCAGTTTAGAGACCCAGTACTTC
>.|.|TRBV7-2|TRBJ1-1
CASSFTIEAFF
TGTGCCAGCAGCTTTACTATAGAAGCTTTCTTT
>once|TRBD2|TRBV6-6|TRBJ2-7
CASSSGGPEQYF
TGTGCCAGCAGCTCGGGGGGTCCCGAGCAGTACTTC
>.|TRBD2|TRBV5-1|TRBJ2-3
CASSLRGVGDTQYF
TGCGCCAGCAGCTTGCGGGGGGTTGGAGATACGCAGTATTTT
>few|.|TRBV4-3|TRBJ2-1
CASSQESGGGQFF
TGCGCCAGCAGCCAAGAATCCGGGGGTGGGCAGTTCTTC
>.|TRBD2|TRBV4-2|TRBJ2-1
CASSQRAGGPTDEQFF
TGTGCCAGCAGCCAGAGAGCGGGAGGGCCTACCGATGAGCAGTTCTTC
>few|.|TRBV28|TRBJ1-1
CASTQGGANTEAFF
TGTGCCAGCACCCAGGGAGGGGCGAACACTGAAGCTTTCTTT
>once|TRBD2|TRBV27|TRBJ2-1
CASSLFRTSGSSYNEQFF
TGTGCCAGCAGTTTATTCCGGACTAGCGGGAGCTCCTACAATGAGCAGTTCTTC
>.|TRBD1|TRBV29-1|TRBJ1-1
CSVVRTGIVTEAFF
TGCAGCGTTGTGAGGACAGGGATTGTGACTGAAGCTTTCTTT
>.|TRBD2|TRBV2|TRBJ2-5
CASVTFIAGESGETQYF
TGTGCCAGCGTAACCTTTATAGCGGGAGAAAGTGGAGAGACCCAGTACTTC